The 16 T cell receptor beta chains presented below share a single source sample, sequenced in a study of T cells after yellow fever vaccination. From the 5' RACE reads, TCRdb called clonotypes with MiXCR, one entry per CDR3 protein. The repertoire consists of nearly 350,000 distinct CDR3 sequences, with roughly 8.6% occurring once and the leading ten covering under 20%. Sequences were derived from PBMCs, sampled 35 to 50 days after the first yellow fever vaccination. These receptors were collected from a man between 18 and 35 years old who received the YFV17D yellow fever vaccine.

This sequence joins TRBV4-3 and TRBJ2-1; D unclear. The germline V and J ends were trimmed by 6 bases and 4 bases, with 16 bases remaining between them. The CDR3 is 15 amino acids. Germline-derived CDR1 and CDR2 are LGHNA and YSLEER. In DNA form, the CDR3 reads TGCGCCAGCAGTTCCGAGTTGGGGTCATACAATGAGCAGTTCTTC. Its protein product is CASSSELGSYNEQFF.

CDR3 nucleotides: TGTGCCAGCGGCCGGGACCGCCAGAGCGAGCAGTTCTTC. As protein: CASGRDRQSEQFF. The V and J genes are TRBV7-2 and TRBJ2-1; D tentatively reads TRBD1 or TRBD2 (5 bases each). This CDR3 contains 13 residues. V was cut by 8 bases and J by 10 bases, with 18 bases left in between. Germline values: CDR1 SGHTA, CDR2 FQGNSA.

There are a few counts of this clonotype. This chain uses TRBV20-1 with TRBJ2-3; 9 nucleotides agree with TRBD2. Per germline, CDR1 DFQATT and CDR2 SNEGSKA (reference sequence). The CDR3 is 14 residues long. V was clipped by 7 bases and J by 4 bases; unmatched bases: 9. CDR3: CSVLTRGGSDTQYF. The CDR3 DNA reads TGCAGTGTTTTGACGCGGGGGGGGTCAGATACGCAGTATTTT.

This clonotype was seen only a few times. This chain joins TRBV28 and TRBJ2-2; 7 positions agree with TRBD2. The J segment lost 2 bases and the V segment lost 7 bases, leaving 1 base of the junction unmatched. This CDR3 is built from 13 residues. Germline CDR1 reads MDHEN; CDR2 reads SYDVKM. This CDR3 reads CASTSGNTGELFF. The CDR3 region has the DNA TGTGCCAGCACTAGCGGTAACACCGGGGAGCTGTTTTTT. Supplemented by reference TRBV28 and TRBJ2-2, the full variable domain reads DVKVTQSSRYLVKRTGEKVFLECVQDMDHENMFWYRQDPGLGLRLIYFSYDVKMKEKGDIPEGYSVSREKKERFSLILESASTNQTSMYLCASTSGNTGELFFGEGSRLTVL.

The table lists this clonotype with a few counts. The V gene is TRBV5-4, the J gene TRBJ2-1; no firm D call. The CDR3 sequence is 11 residues long. The V end was cut by 3 bases, the J end by 9 bases, with 7 bases between. Per germline, CDR1 SGHNT and CDR2 YYREEE (reference sequence). The CDR3 nucleotides read TGTGCCAGCAGCTCCGGCGCTGAGCAGTTCTTC. Encoded protein: CASSSGAEQFF. Using reference TRBV5-4 and TRBJ2-1 for the parts outside the CDR3, the full variable domain is ETGVTQSPTHLIKTRGQQVTLRCSSQSGHNTVSWYQQALGQGPQFIFQYYREEENGRGNFPPRFSGLQFPNYSSELNVNALELDDSALYLCASSSGAEQFFGPGTRLTVL.

V gene TRBV19 combines with J gene TRBJ1-5, with no clear D. The V and J ends lost 7 bases and 9 bases respectively, with 13 bases between them. Germline V gene lookup returns CDR1 LNHDA and CDR2 SQIVND (reference sequence). The CDR3 contains 12 residues. CDR3 in DNA: TGTGCCAGTACCTCGTCCGGAGGGCCCCAGCATTTT. It is translated as CASTSSGGPQHF.

This clonotype was seen a handful of times. The CDR3 is CASISQGASYNEQFF. The DNA of the CDR3 is TGTGCCAGCATATCACAGGGGGCGTCCTACAATGAGCAGTTCTTC. J is TRBJ2-1 and V is TRBV28; TRBD1 matches at 9 bases. The germline V gene has CDR1 MDHEN and CDR2 SYDVKM. This CDR3 region has 15 residues. V was clipped by 7 bases and J by 1 base; unmatched bases: 5.

In its sample, this clonotype was seen a few times. The J gene is TRBJ2-5, the V gene TRBV7-3; D unclear. Germline CDR1 is SGHTA and CDR2 is FQGTGA. The V and J ends lost 4 bases and 5 bases respectively, with 17 bases between them. CDR3 length equals 15 residues. The CDR3 coding sequence is TGTGCCAGCAGCTCCTACCCAGGTTCCGGCGAGACCCAGTACTTC. Encoded protein: CASSSYPGSGETQYF.

The gene calls are TRBV7-6 and TRBJ1-1; D is uncertain. V shed 2 bases and J shed 5 bases, with 9 bases lying between them. Germline V gene lookup returns CDR1 SGHVS and CDR2 FNYEAQ. The CDR3 spans 13 residues. For the CDR3, the DNA is TGTGCCAGCAGCTTAAGCGACCTAACTGAAGCTTTCTTT. Protein: CASSLSDLTEAFF.

This clonotype was detected many times. The CDR3 here is CASSGTYNEQFF. Written as DNA, the CDR3 is TGTGCCAGCAGCGGGACTTACAATGAGCAGTTCTTC. V usage is TRBV12-3 or TRBV12-4 and J usage is TRBJ2-1, with a weak D call TRBD2 (6 bases). The V gene lost 6 bases and the J gene lost 4 bases, with 7 bases spanning the gap. CDR3 size: 12 residues.

The gene calls are TRBV7-2 and TRBJ1-2, with 9 bases matching TRBD1. The CDR3 extends over 14 amino acids. V shed 3 bases and J 6 bases; nucleotides not matched to a gene: 5. Germline values: CDR1 SGHTA, CDR2 FQGNSA. The CDR3 sequence: CASSFTGGRNGYTF. CDR3 DNA sequence: TGTGCCAGCAGCTTTACAGGGGGCCGGAATGGCTACACCTTC.

This sequence joins TRBV6-1 and TRBJ1-6; D call uncertain. There are 17 residues in the CDR3. The germline V gene encodes CDR1 MNHNS and CDR2 SASEGT. V dropped 4 bases and J dropped 1 base, with 14 bases sitting between them. CDR3 in DNA: TGTGCCAGCAGTGGGTTGGGCCTGTGGTCCTATAATTCACCCCTCCACTTT. It encodes CASSGLGLWSYNSPLHF.

This chain uses TRBV14 with TRBJ2-7, with D unclear. Germline CDR1 reads SGHDN; CDR2 reads FVKESK. This CDR3 spans 14 amino acids. Trimming removed 0 bases at V and 3 bases at J, with 9 bases between. As DNA, the CDR3 is TGTGCCAGCAGCCAAGAGGGATACTACTACGAGCAGTACTTC. It specifies CASSQEGYYYEQYF.

This clonotype was detected a few times. The V call is TRBV14, the J call TRBJ2-5; weak D call: TRBD2 (6 bases). V shed 2 bases and J shed 2 bases, with 9 bases lying between them. CDR3 length: 14 residues. The germline CDR1 and CDR2 sequences are SGHDN and FVKESK. The CDR3 DNA is TGTGCCAGCAGCCAATACCGGGAGCAAGAGACCCAGTACTTC. Translated: CASSQYREQETQYF.

This chain connects TRBV9 to TRBJ2-5; D remains unclear. V shed 3 bases and J shed 3 bases, with 21 bases lying between them. Germline V gene lookup returns CDR1 SGDLS and CDR2 YYNGEE. The CDR3 extends over 17 amino acids. CDR3 DNA: TGTGCCAGCAGCGCCGGAAGGGCCGGGCGGCTAGAAGAGACCCAGTACTTC. Amino acids: CASSAGRAGRLEETQYF.

This clonotype turned up a few times. J is TRBJ2-2 and V is TRBV20-1; D is unresolved. CDR3 length: 15 residues. Germline lookup yields CDR1 DFQATT and CDR2 SNEGSKA (reference sequence). V was cut by 2 bases and J by 4 bases, with 14 bases left in between. The CDR3 is CSARTQTRATGELFF. The CDR3 nucleotides read TGCAGTGCTAGAACCCAGACCCGGGCCACCGGGGAGCTGTTTTTT.